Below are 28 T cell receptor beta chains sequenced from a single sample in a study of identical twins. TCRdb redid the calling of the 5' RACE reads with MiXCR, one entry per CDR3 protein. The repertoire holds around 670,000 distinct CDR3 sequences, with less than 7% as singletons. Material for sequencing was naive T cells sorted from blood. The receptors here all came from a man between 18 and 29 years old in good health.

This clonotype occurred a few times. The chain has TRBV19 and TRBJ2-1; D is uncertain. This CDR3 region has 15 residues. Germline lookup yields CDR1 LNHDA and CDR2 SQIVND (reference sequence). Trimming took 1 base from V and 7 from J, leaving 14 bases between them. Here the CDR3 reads CASSIGTFGENEQFF. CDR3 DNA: TGTGCCAGTAGTATAGGAACTTTTGGAGAGAATGAGCAGTTCTTC. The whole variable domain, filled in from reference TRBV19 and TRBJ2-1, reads DGGITQSPKYLFRKEGQNVTLSCEQNLNHDAMYWYRQDPGQGLRLIYYSQIVNDFQKGDIAEGYSVSREKKESFPLTVTSAQKNPTAFYLCASSIGTFGENEQFFGPGTRLTVL.

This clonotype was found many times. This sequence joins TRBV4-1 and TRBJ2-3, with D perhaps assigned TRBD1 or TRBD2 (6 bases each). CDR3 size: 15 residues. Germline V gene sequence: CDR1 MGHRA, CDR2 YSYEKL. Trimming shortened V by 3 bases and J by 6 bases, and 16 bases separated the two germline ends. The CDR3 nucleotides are TGCGCCAGCAGCCAGGAGACTAGGGGGGTGGATACGCAGTATTTT. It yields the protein CASSQETRGVDTQYF.

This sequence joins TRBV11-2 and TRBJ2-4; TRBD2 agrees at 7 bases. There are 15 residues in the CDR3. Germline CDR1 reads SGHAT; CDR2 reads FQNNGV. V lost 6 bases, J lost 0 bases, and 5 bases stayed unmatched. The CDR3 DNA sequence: TGTGCCAGCAGGGGCCTAGCGGTAGCCAAAAACATTCAGTACTTC. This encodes CASRGLAVAKNIQYF.

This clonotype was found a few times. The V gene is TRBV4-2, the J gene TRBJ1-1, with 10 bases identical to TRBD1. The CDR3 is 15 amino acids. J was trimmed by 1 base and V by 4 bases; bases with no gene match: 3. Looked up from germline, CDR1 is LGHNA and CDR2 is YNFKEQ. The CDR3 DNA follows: TGTGCCAGCAGCCGGACAGGGGGGAGGAACACTGAAGCTTTCTTT. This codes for CASSRTGGRNTEAFF.

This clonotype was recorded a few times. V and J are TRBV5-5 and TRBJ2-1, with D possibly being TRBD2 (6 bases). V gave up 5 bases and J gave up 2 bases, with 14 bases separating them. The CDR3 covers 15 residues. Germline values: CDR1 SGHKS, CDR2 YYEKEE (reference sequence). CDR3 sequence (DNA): TGTGCCAGCAGTGCAGAGTGGGGGGCCTACAATGAGCAGTTCTTC. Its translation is CASSAEWGAYNEQFF. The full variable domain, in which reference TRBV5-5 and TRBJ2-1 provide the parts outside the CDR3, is DAGVTQSPTHLIKTRGQQVTLRCSPISGHKSVSWYQQVLGQGPQFIFQYYEKEERGRGNFPDRFSARQFPNYSSELNVNALLLGDSALYLCASSAEWGAYNEQFFGPGTRLTVL.

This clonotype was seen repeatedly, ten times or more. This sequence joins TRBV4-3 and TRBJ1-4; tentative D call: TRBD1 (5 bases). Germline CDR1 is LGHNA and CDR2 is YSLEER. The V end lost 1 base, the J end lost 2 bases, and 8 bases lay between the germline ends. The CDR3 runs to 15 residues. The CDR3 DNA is TGCGCCAGCAGCCAAGTCTGGGGGACTAATGAAAAACTGTTTTTT. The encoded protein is CASSQVWGTNEKLFF.

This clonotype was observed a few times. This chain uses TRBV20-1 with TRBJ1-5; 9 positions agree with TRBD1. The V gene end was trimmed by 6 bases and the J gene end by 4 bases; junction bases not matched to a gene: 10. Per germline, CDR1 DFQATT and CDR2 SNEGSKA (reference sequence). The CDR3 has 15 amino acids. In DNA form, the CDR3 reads TGCAGTGCCTCGGTTGGGACAGGGCGTAATCAGCCCCAGCATTTT. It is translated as CSASVGTGRNQPQHF.

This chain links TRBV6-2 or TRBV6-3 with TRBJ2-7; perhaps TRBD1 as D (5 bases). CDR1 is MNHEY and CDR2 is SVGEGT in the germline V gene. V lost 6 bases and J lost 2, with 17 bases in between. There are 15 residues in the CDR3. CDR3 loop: CASRGATDPTYEQYF. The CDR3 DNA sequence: TGTGCCAGCAGGGGTGCGACAGACCCCACCTACGAGCAGTACTTC.

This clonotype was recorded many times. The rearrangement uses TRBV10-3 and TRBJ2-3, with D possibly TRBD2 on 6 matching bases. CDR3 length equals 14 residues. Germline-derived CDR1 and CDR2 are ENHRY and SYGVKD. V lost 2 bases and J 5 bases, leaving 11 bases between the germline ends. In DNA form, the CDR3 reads TGTGCCATCAGTGAGGACGGGGGTCTAGATACGCAGTATTTT. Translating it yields CAISEDGGLDTQYF.

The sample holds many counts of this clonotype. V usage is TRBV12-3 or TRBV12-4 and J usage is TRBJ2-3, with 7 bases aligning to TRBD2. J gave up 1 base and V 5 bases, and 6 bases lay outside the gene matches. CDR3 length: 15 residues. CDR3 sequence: CASSIAGAGTDTQYF. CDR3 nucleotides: TGTGCCAGCAGTATTGCGGGAGCCGGCACAGATACGCAGTATTTT.

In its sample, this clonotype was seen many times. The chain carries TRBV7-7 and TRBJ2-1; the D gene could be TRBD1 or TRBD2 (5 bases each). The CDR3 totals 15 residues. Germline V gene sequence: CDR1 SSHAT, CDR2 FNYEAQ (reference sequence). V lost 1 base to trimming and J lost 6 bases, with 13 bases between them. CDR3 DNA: TGTGCCAGCAGCTTAGGAGGTGGGGACGTCAATGAGCAGTTCTTC. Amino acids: CASSLGGGDVNEQFF.

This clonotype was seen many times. CDR3 sequence: CATSEPSGEDTQYF. The DNA of the CDR3 is TGTGCCACCAGTGAACCTAGCGGAGAGGATACGCAGTATTTT. The rearrangement links TRBV24-1 to TRBJ2-3; TRBD2 matches at 7 bases. With V trimmed by 4 bases and J by 6 bases, 6 bases remained unmatched. The germline V gene encodes CDR1 KGHDR and CDR2 SFDVKD. The CDR3 loop spans 14 amino acids.

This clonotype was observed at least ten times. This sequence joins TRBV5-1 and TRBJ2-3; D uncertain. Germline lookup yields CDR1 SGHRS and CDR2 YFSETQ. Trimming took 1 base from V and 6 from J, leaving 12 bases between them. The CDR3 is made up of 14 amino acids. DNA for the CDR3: TGCGCCAGCAGCTTGCACCAGCCACAGGATACGCAGTATTTT. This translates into CASSLHQPQDTQYF.

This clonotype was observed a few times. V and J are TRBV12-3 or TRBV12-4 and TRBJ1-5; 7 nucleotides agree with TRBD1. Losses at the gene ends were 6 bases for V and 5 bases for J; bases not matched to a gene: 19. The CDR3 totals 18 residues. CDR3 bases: TGTGCCAGCAGCCCCAGGACAGGATCGGAACGCACCCATCAGCCCCAGCATTTT. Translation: CASSPRTGSERTHQPQHF.

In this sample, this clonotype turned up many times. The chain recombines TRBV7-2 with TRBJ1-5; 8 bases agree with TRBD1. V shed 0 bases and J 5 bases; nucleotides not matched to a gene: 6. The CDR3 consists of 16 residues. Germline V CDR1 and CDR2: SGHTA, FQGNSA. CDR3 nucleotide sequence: TGTGCCAGCAGCTTAGCGGGGAACAGGGGGGATCAGCCCCAGCATTTT. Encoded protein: CASSLAGNRGDQPQHF.

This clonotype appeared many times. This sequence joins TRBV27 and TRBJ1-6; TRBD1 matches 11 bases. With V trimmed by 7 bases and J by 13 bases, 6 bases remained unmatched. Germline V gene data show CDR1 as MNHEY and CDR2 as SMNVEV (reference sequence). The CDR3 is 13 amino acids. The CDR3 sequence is CASNRRDRGPLHF. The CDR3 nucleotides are TGTGCCAGCAACCGAAGGGACAGGGGGCCCCTCCACTTT.

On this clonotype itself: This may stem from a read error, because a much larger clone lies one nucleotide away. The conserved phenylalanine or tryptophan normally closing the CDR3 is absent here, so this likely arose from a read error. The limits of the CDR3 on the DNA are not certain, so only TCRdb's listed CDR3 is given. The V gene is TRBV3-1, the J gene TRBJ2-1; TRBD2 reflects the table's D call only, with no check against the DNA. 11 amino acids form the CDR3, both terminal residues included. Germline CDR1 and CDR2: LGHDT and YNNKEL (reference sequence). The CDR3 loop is CASSSPGPAFC.

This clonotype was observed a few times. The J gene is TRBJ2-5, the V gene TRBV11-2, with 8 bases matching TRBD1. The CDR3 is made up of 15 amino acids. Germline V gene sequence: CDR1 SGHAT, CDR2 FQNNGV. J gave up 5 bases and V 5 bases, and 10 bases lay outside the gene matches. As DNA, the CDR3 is TGTGCCAGCAGCCTTGACAGGGGACCACCGGAGACCCAGTACTTC. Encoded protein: CASSLDRGPPETQYF. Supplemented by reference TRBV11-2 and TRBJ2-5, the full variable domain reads EAGVAQSPRYKIIEKRQSVAFWCNPISGHATLYWYQQILGQGPKLLIQFQNNGVVDDSQLPKDRFSAERLKGVDSTLKIQPAKLEDSAVYLCASSLDRGPPETQYFGPGTRLLVL.

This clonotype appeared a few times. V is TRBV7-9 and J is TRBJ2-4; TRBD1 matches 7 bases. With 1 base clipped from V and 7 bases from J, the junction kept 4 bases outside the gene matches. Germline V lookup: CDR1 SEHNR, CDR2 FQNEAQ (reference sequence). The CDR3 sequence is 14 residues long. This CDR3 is CASSLELGGNIQYF. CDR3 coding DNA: TGTGCCAGCAGCTTAGAGTTAGGGGGCAACATTCAGTACTTC.

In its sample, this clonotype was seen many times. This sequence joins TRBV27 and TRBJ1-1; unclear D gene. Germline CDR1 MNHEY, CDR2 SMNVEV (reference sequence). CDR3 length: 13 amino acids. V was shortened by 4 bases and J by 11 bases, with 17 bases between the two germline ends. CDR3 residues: CASSSYVDLKAFF. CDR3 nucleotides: TGTGCCAGCAGTTCCTATGTGGACCTGAAGGCTTTCTTT.

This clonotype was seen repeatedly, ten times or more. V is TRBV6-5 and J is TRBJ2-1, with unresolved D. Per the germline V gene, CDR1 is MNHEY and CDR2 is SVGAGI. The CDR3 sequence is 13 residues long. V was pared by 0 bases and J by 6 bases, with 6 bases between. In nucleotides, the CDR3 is TGTGCCAGCAGTTACTCCTCGTTCAATGAGCAGTTCTTC. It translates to CASSYSSFNEQFF.

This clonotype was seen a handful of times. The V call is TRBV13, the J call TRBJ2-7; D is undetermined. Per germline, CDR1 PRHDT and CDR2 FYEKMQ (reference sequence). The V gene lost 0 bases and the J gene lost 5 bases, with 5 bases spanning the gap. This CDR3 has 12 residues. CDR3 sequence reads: CASSLGLDEQYV. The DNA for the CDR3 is TGTGCCAGCAGCTTAGGACTTGACGAGCAGTACGTC.

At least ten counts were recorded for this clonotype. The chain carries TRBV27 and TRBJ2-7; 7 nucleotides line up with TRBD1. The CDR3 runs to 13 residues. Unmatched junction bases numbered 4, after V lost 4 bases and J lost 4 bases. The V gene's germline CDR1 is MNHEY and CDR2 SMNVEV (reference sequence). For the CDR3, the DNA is TGTGCCAGCAGTTGGGCCAGGGGGTACGAGCAGTACTTC. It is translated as CASSWARGYEQYF.

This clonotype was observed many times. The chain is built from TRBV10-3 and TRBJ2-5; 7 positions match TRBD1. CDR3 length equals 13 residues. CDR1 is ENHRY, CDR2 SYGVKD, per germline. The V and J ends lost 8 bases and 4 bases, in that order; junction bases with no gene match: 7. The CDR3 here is CAIGTALGETQYF. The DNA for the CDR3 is TGTGCCATCGGGACAGCCCTAGGAGAGACCCAGTACTTC.

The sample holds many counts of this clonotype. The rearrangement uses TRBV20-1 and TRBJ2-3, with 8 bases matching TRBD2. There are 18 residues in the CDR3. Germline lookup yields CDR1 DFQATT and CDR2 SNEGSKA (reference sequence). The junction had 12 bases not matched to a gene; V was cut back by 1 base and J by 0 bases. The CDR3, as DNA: TGCAGTGCTAGAGCCGTTCGGGGGGGGCGGACTAGCACAGATACGCAGTATTTT. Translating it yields CSARAVRGGRTSTDTQYF.

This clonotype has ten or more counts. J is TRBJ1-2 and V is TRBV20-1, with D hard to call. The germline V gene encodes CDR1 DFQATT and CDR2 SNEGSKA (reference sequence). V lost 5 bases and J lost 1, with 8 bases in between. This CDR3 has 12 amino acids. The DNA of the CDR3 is TGCAGTGCTCACGACTATAACTATGGCTACACCTTC. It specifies CSAHDYNYGYTF.

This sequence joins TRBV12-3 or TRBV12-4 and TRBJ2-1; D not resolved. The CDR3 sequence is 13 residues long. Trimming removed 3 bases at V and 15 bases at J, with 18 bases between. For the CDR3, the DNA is TGTGCCAGCAGTTTTGGCGCGACGCCCCGTGTGTTCTTC. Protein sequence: CASSFGATPRVFF.

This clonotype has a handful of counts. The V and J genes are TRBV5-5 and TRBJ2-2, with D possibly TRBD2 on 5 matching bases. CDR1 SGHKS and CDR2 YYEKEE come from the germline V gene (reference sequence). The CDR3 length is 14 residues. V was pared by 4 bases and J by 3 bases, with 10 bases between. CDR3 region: CASSLERDTGELFF. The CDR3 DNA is TGTGCCAGCAGCCTGGAGAGGGACACCGGGGAGCTGTTTTTT.